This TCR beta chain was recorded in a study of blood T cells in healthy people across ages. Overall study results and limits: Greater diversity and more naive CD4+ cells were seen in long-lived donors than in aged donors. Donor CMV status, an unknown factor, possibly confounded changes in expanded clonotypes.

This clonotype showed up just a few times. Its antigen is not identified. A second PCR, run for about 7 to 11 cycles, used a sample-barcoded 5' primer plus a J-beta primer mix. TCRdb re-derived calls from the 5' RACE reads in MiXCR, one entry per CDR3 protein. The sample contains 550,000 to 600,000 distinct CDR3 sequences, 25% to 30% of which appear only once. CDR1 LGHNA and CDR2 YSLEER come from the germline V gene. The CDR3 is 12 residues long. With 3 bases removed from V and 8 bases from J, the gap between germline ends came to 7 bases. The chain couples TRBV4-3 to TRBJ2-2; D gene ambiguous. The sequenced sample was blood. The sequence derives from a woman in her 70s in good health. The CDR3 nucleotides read TGCGCCAGCAGCCAGACTTGGGGGGAGCTGTTTTTT. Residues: CASSQTWGELFF.